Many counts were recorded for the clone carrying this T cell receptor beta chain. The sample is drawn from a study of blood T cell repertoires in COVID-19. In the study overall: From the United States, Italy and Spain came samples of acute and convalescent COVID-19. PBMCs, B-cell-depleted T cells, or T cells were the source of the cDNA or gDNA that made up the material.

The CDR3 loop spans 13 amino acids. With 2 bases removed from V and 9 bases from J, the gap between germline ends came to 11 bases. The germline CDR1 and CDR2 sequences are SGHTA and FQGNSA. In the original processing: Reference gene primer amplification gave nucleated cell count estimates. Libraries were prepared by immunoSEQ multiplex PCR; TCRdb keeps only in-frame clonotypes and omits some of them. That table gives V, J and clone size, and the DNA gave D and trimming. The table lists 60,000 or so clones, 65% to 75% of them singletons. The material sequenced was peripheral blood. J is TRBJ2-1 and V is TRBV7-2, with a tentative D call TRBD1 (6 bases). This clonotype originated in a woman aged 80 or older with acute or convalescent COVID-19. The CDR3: CASSLREGGEQFF. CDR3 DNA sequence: TGTGCCAGCAGCTTAAGGGAAGGGGGTGAGCAGTTCTTC.